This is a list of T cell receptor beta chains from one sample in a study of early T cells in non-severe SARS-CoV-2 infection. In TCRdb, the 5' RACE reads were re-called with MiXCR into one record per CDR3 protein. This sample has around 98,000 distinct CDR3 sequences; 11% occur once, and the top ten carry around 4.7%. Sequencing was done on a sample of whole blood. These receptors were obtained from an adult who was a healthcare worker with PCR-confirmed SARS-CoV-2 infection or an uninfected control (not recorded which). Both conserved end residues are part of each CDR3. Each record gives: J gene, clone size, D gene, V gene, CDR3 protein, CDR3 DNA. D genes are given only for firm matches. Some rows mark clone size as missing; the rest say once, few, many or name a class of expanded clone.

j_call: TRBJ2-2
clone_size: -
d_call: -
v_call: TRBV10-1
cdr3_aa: CASSVAGGELFF
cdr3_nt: TGCGCCAGCAGTGTTGCGGGCGGGGAGCTGTTTTTT

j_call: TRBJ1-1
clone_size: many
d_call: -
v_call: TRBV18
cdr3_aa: CASSPGPTANTEAFF
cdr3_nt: TGTGCCAGCTCACCGGGACCAACAGCGAACACTGAAGCTTTCTTT

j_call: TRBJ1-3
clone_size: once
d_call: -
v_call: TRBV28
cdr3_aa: CASSPLAYGNTIYF
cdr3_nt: TGTGCCAGCAGCCCTCTTGCGTACGGAAACACCATATATTTT

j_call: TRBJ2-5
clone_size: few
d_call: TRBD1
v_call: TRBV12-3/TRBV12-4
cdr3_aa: CASSGQAQETQYF
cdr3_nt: TGTGCCAGCAGTGGACAGGCGCAAGAGACCCAGTACTTC

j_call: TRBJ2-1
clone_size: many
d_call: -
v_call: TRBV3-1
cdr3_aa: CASLSGAGNEQFF
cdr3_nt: TGTGCCAGTCTGTCGGGAGCTGGCAATGAGCAGTTCTTC

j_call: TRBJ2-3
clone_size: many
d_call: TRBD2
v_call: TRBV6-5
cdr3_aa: CASSQTSGGRVTQYF
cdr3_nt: TGTGCCAGCAGTCAGACTAGCGGGGGGAGGGTTACGCAGTATTTT

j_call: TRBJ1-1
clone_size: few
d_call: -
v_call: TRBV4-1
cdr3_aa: CASRSTGRNTEAFF
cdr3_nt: TGCGCCAGCCGTTCCACAGGGAGGAACACTGAAGCTTTCTTT

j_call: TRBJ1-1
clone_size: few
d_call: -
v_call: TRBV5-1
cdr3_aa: CASSYYPGVRNTEAFF
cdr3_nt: TGCGCCAGCAGCTATTACCCAGGGGTCCGGAACACTGAAGCTTTCTTT

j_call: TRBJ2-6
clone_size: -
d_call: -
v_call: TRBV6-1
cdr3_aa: CASSAPRISGANVLTF
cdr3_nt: TGTGCCAGCAGTGCGCCCCGGATCTCTGGGGCCAACGTCCTGACTTTC

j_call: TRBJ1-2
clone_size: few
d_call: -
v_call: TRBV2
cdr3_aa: CASSRGTNYGYTF
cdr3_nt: TGTGCCAGCAGTCGGGGAACTAACTATGGCTACACCTTC

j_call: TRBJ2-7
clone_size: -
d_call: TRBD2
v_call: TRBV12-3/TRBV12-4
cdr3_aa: CASSLVSGDSYEQYF
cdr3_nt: TGTGCCAGCAGTTTAGTTAGCGGGGACTCCTACGAGCAGTACTTC

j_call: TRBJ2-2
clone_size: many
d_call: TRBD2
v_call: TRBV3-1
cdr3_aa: CASSQAQRGSPTGELFF
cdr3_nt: TGTGCCAGCAGCCAAGCCCAGCGGGGGTCCCCCACCGGGGAGCTGTTTTTT

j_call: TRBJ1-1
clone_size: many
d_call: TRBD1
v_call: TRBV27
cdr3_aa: CASSLGGDRITEAFF
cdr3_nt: TGTGCCAGCAGTTTAGGGGGGGACAGAATCACTGAAGCTTTCTTT

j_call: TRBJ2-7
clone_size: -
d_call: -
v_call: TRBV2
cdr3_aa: CASRTAAYEQYF
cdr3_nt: TGTGCCAGCCGGACGGCCGCCTACGAGCAGTACTTC

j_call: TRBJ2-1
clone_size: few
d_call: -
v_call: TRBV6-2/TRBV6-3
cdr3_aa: CASRTNPGRYYNEQFF
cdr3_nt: TGTGCCAGCAGAACCAACCCAGGACGGTACTACAATGAGCAGTTCTTC

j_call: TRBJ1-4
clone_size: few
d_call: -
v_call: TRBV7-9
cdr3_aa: CASSLNPQEKLFF
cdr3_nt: TGTGCCAGCAGCTTAAATCCACAAGAGAAACTGTTTTTT

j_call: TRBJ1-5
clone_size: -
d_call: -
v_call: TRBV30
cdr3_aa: CAWSVQGGYNQPQHF
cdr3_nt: TGTGCCTGGAGTGTACAAGGAGGGTACAATCAGCCCCAGCATTTT

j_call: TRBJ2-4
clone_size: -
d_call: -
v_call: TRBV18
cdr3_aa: CASSPPEGGAKNIQYF
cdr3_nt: TGTGCCAGCTCACCACCGGAGGGGGGTGCCAAAAACATTCAGTACTTC

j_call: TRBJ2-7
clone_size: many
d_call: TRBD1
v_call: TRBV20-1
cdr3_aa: CSAQGQGAAFYEQYF
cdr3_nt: TGCAGTGCTCAGGGGCAGGGGGCCGCCTTCTACGAGCAGTACTTC

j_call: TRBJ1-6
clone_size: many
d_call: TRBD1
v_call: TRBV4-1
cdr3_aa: CASSQGQNNSPLHF
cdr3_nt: TGCGCCAGCAGCCAGGGACAGAACAATTCACCCCTCCACTTT